Listed below are T cell receptor beta chains from one sample, sequenced in a study of blood T cell repertoires in COVID-19. Produced via immunoSEQ multiplex PCR; TCRdb's table is partial and in-frame only. The data show roughly 100,000 clones, with just over 85% seen just once and roughly 8.3% held by the top ten. Sequenced material: peripheral blood. Every receptor here comes from a woman in her 70s with acute or convalescent COVID-19. CDR3s include the opening cysteine and the closing phenylalanine or tryptophan. Each record gives: J gene, clone size, V gene, D gene, CDR3 DNA, CDR3 protein. A D gene is named only where the DNA matches it firmly. Clone size is stated in some rows and not others, as once, few, many or a class when expanded.

j_gene: TRBJ2-2
abundance: NA
v_gene: TRBV3-1/TRBV3-2
d_gene: NA
CDR3nt: TGTGCCAGCAGCCCCGAAACAGGGTTCACCGGGGAGCTGTTTTTT
CDR3aa: CASSPETGFTGELFF

j_gene: TRBJ2-1
abundance: NA
v_gene: TRBV11-2
d_gene: NA
CDR3nt: TGTGCCAGCAGCTCTTACTCTCGGGGAGAGCAGTTCTTC
CDR3aa: CASSSYSRGEQFF

j_gene: TRBJ2-1
abundance: NA
v_gene: TRBV29-1
d_gene: NA
CDR3nt: TGCAGCGTTGAAGGAGGGCTTAATATGTTCTTC
CDR3aa: CSVEGGLNMFF

j_gene: TRBJ2-1
abundance: NA
v_gene: TRBV28
d_gene: TRBD2
CDR3nt: TGTGCCAGTCACGTTAGCGGGGCCTACAATGAGCAGTTCTTC
CDR3aa: CASHVSGAYNEQFF

j_gene: TRBJ2-5
abundance: NA
v_gene: TRBV27
d_gene: TRBD2
CDR3nt: TGTGCCAGCAGTCCGAAACAACCACCCTGGACTAGCGGAATAAGGGACCAAGAGACCCAGTACTTC
CDR3aa: CASSPKQPPWTSGIRDQETQYF

j_gene: TRBJ2-7
abundance: NA
v_gene: TRBV5-8
d_gene: NA
CDR3nt: TGTGCCAGCAGCTTGTCGGGCGGGTACACCTACGAGCAGTACTTC
CDR3aa: CASSLSGGYTYEQYF

j_gene: TRBJ2-5
abundance: NA
v_gene: TRBV19
d_gene: TRBD2
CDR3nt: TGTGCCAGTAGTATACGGCCTAGCGGACAAGAGACCCAGTACTTC
CDR3aa: CASSIRPSGQETQYF

j_gene: TRBJ1-5
abundance: NA
v_gene: TRBV2
d_gene: TRBD1
CDR3nt: TGTGCCAGCACCGGGACAGGGCTTCAGCCCCAGCATTTT
CDR3aa: CASTGTGLQPQHF

j_gene: TRBJ1-2
abundance: NA
v_gene: TRBV28
d_gene: NA
CDR3nt: TGTGCCAGCAGCCCAGACAGGAACTATGGCTACACCTTC
CDR3aa: CASSPDRNYGYTF

j_gene: TRBJ2-7
abundance: NA
v_gene: TRBV5-4
d_gene: TRBD1
CDR3nt: TGTGCCAGCAGCTTGAACAGGGGCTACGAGCAGTACTTC
CDR3aa: CASSLNRGYEQYF

j_gene: TRBJ2-3
abundance: NA
v_gene: TRBV3-1/TRBV3-2
d_gene: NA
CDR3nt: TGTGCCAGCAGCCCCTGGGGTAGCGTGGGATTGGGAGATACGCAGTATTTT
CDR3aa: CASSPWGSVGLGDTQYF

j_gene: TRBJ2-3
abundance: NA
v_gene: TRBV7-9
d_gene: NA
CDR3nt: TGTGCCAGCAGCTTAGAGGGAGCCTTCACAGATACGCAGTATTTT
CDR3aa: CASSLEGAFTDTQYF

j_gene: TRBJ1-3
abundance: NA
v_gene: TRBV14
d_gene: NA
CDR3nt: TGTGCCAGCAGTCCGGACAGATTCTCTGGAAACACCATATATTTT
CDR3aa: CASSPDRFSGNTIYF

j_gene: TRBJ1-5
abundance: NA
v_gene: TRBV28
d_gene: NA
CDR3nt: TGTGCCAGCAGTCAAGACAGGTATGGTCAGCCCCAGCATTTT
CDR3aa: CASSQDRYGQPQHF

j_gene: TRBJ1-5
abundance: NA
v_gene: TRBV5-8
d_gene: NA
CDR3nt: TGTGCCAGCAGCCCTAGCGGGGACGGCAATCAGCCCCAGCATTTT
CDR3aa: CASSPSGDGNQPQHF

j_gene: TRBJ1-2
abundance: NA
v_gene: TRBV12-3/TRBV12-4
d_gene: NA
CDR3nt: TGTGCCAGCAGCCCTCACGGGGGCTATGGCTACACCTTC
CDR3aa: CASSPHGGYGYTF

j_gene: TRBJ1-1
abundance: once
v_gene: TRBV29-1
d_gene: TRBD1
CDR3nt: TGCAGCGTTGAAGATAACAGGGGCACTGAAGCTTTCTTT
CDR3aa: CSVEDNRGTEAFF

j_gene: TRBJ2-5
abundance: NA
v_gene: TRBV5-6
d_gene: TRBD2
CDR3nt: TGTGCCAGCAGCTTGCTGGGGGGACTATCCCAAGAGACCCAGTACTTC
CDR3aa: CASSLLGGLSQETQYF

j_gene: TRBJ2-1
abundance: NA
v_gene: TRBV28
d_gene: NA
CDR3nt: TGTGCCAGCAAAGGACAGTCAAGCTCCTACAATGAGCAGTTCTTC
CDR3aa: CASKGQSSSYNEQFF

j_gene: TRBJ1-1
abundance: NA
v_gene: TRBV30
d_gene: TRBD1
CDR3nt: TGTGCCTGGAACCGACAGGGTGGGACTGAAGCTTTCTTT
CDR3aa: CAWNRQGGTEAFF

j_gene: TRBJ1-5
abundance: once
v_gene: TRBV28
d_gene: NA
CDR3nt: TGTGCCAGCAGCCCAATCCGAGGGAGGTACAATCAGCCCCAGCATTTT
CDR3aa: CASSPIRGRYNQPQHF

j_gene: TRBJ2-5
abundance: NA
v_gene: TRBV7-9
d_gene: TRBD2
CDR3nt: TGTGCCAGCAGCCAGACTAGCGGGGGAGGGCAAGAGACCCAGTACTTC
CDR3aa: CASSQTSGGGQETQYF

j_gene: TRBJ1-1
abundance: NA
v_gene: TRBV15
d_gene: NA
CDR3nt: TGTGCCACCAGCAGGGCGGGTGTAAACACTGAAGCTTTCTTT
CDR3aa: CATSRAGVNTEAFF

j_gene: TRBJ2-2
abundance: NA
v_gene: TRBV19
d_gene: TRBD1
CDR3nt: TGTGCCAGTAGTAGGGGACAGGAGGTCGGGGAGCTGTTTTTT
CDR3aa: CASSRGQEVGELFF

j_gene: TRBJ2-3
abundance: NA
v_gene: TRBV6-5
d_gene: TRBD1
CDR3nt: TGTGCCAGCAGAGAGGGACAGGGGAGAACAGATACGCAGTATTTT
CDR3aa: CASREGQGRTDTQYF

j_gene: TRBJ1-3
abundance: NA
v_gene: TRBV7-2
d_gene: NA
CDR3nt: TGTGCCAGCAGCTTAACAACAGGTGGAAACACCATATATTTT
CDR3aa: CASSLTTGGNTIYF

j_gene: TRBJ2-3
abundance: NA
v_gene: TRBV24-1
d_gene: TRBD1
CDR3nt: TGTGCCACCAGTGATTGGGGACAGCAGGAAAATTTT
CDR3aa: CATSDWGQQENF

j_gene: TRBJ1-1
abundance: NA
v_gene: TRBV19
d_gene: NA
CDR3nt: TGTGCCAGTAGTATGGAGAGAACGGGATCAATGAACACTGAAGCTTTCTTT
CDR3aa: CASSMERTGSMNTEAFF

j_gene: TRBJ2-7
abundance: few
v_gene: TRBV6-6
d_gene: NA
CDR3nt: TGTGCCAGCAGTTACTCGATGGGTGGAGGGCTCGAGCAGTACTTC
CDR3aa: CASSYSMGGGLEQYF

j_gene: TRBJ2-1
abundance: NA
v_gene: TRBV27
d_gene: TRBD1
CDR3nt: TGTGCCAGCAGGCCTCTAGACAGGGGTCCGAATAATGAGCAGTTCTTC
CDR3aa: CASRPLDRGPNNEQFF

j_gene: TRBJ1-5
abundance: once
v_gene: TRBV28
d_gene: TRBD1
CDR3nt: TGTGCCAGCAGATACCGGGACAGGGTCGGTCAGCCCCAGCATTTT
CDR3aa: CASRYRDRVGQPQHF